This is a list of T cell receptor beta chains from one sample in a study of T cell repertoires in cytomegalovirus infection. Their antigens are not known. TCRdb re-called the reads through MiXCR, storing one row per CDR3 protein. The table includes 750,000 to 900,000 distinct CDR3 sequences, about 29% detected once. Sample: cultured CD8+ T cells from PBMCs, taken from culture after CMV antigen stimulation. The receptors were gathered from a human donor in good health (CMV status not recorded). Some clones in this sample may be carry-over from other donors' samples. The CDR3 runs from the conserved cysteine through the conserved F or W. D genes are given only for firm matches. Rows may omit the clone size; those that give it use once, few, many or a size class.

NA	few	TRBV7-9	TRBJ1-4	CASKQPNEKLFF	TGTGCCAGCAAACAGCCTAATGAAAAACTGTTTTTT
NA	NA	TRBV5-1	TRBJ1-1	CASSLRQRGDTEAFF	TGCGCCAGCAGCTTAAGACAGCGGGGGGATACTGAAGCTTTCTTT
NA	many	TRBV12-5	TRBJ1-4	CASGLVLGADKTTNEKLFF	TGTGCTAGTGGTTTGGTACTAGGGGCAGACAAGACAACTAATGAAAAACTGTTTTTT
NA	NA	TRBV2	TRBJ1-2	CASSEPNRVGSYGYTF	TGTGCCAGCAGTGAGCCTAACAGGGTCGGGAGTTATGGCTACACCTTC
NA	NA	TRBV29-1	TRBJ2-5	CSVEFIVGPETQYF	TGCAGCGTTGAGTTTATTGTAGGACCAGAGACCCAGTACTTC
TRBD1	few	TRBV19	TRBJ1-1	CASSISWDRRNTEAFF	TGTGCCAGTAGTATAAGTTGGGACAGGAGGAACACTGAAGCTTTCTTT
TRBD1	NA	TRBV7-8	TRBJ1-3	CASSLVAGGYPSGNTIYF	TGTGCCAGCAGCTTAGTGGCAGGGGGGTACCCCTCTGGAAACACCATATATTTT
NA	once	TRBV7-3	TRBJ1-1	CASTPGGFF	TGTGCCAGCACCCCTGGGGGTTTCTTT
TRBD1	NA	TRBV7-9	TRBJ1-3	CASSKSGQGYGNTIYF	TGTGCCAGCAGCAAGTCGGGACAGGGTTACGGAAACACCATATATTTT
NA	NA	TRBV7-9	TRBJ1-1	CASSAPFGGTEAFF	TGTGCCAGCAGCGCACCATTCGGGGGCACTGAAGCTTTCTTT
TRBD1	NA	TRBV7-9	TRBJ1-1	CAAWDSLMNTEAFF	TGTGCTGCCTGGGACAGCTTGATGAACACTGAAGCTTTCTTT
TRBD1	few	TRBV10-3	TRBJ2-7	CAIKTGTGGEQYF	TGTGCCATCAAGACCGGGACAGGGGGTGAGCAGTACTTC
NA	once	TRBV6-1	TRBJ1-1	CASRTRRSTEAFF	TGTGCCAGCAGAACGCGAAGGAGCACTGAAGCTTTCTTT
TRBD1	NA	TRBV5-1	TRBJ2-5	CASSKYRGREETQYF	TGCGCCAGCAGCAAATACAGGGGGCGCGAGGAGACCCAGTACTTC
NA	once	TRBV15	TRBJ1-3	CATSGQPNSGNTIYF	TGTGCCACCAGCGGACAGCCCAACTCTGGAAACACCATATATTTT
NA	few	TRBV3-1	TRBJ2-1	CASKGESYNEQFF	TGTGCCAGCAAGGGAGAATCCTACAATGAGCAGTTCTTC
NA	few	TRBV9	TRBJ2-5	CASSGGGLQETQYF	TGTGCCAGCAGCGGAGGTGGGCTCCAAGAGACCCAGTACTTC
TRBD2	NA	TRBV20-1	TRBJ2-3	CSARDQLAGGRGTQYF	TGCAGTGCTAGAGATCAACTAGCGGGGGGGCGGGGTACGCAGTATTTT
TRBD2	many	TRBV7-6	TRBJ2-3	CASSYHLRGGPDTQYF	TGTGCCAGCAGCTACCATCTCCGGGGGGGCCCAGATACGCAGTATTTT
NA	many	TRBV12-3/TRBV12-4	TRBJ2-2	CASSLGRGELFF	TGTGCCAGCAGCCTCGGACGAGGGGAGCTGTTTTTT
NA	few	TRBV10-3	TRBJ2-5	CAISPFVRGYQETQYF	TGTGCCATCAGTCCCTTCGTTAGGGGTTACCAAGAGACCCAGTACTTC
NA	many	TRBV7-2	TRBJ2-6	CASSLTGATGANVLTF	TGTGCCAGCAGCTTAACAGGCGCCACTGGGGCCAACGTCCTGACTTTC
NA	NA	TRBV6-5	TRBJ2-5	CASSYPGWETQYF	TGTGCCAGCAGTTACCCAGGATGGGAGACCCAGTACTTC
NA	few	TRBV7-2	TRBJ2-1	CASSLNLVRKSSYNEQFF	TGTGCCAGCAGCTTAAACTTAGTACGGAAGAGCTCCTACAATGAGCAGTTCTTC